Listed below are T cell receptor beta chains from one sample, sequenced in a study of blood T cell repertoires in COVID-19. Using immunoSEQ multiplex PCR, the repertoire was profiled, and TCRdb retains in-frame clones only, with some absent. The sample lists about 150,000 clones; approximately 80% were seen once. Source material: peripheral blood. All receptors derive from a man in his 70s with acute or convalescent COVID-19. Both conserved end residues are part of each CDR3. A D gene is named only where the DNA matches it firmly. Clone size, where shown, is once, few, many, or a class for clones that have expanded.

TRBJ2-7 . . TRBV7-2 14 CASSFRGAGYEQYF TGTGCCAGCAGCTTTCGGGGGGCCGGATACGAGCAGTACTTC
TRBJ1-4 . TRBD1 TRBV7-9 16 CASSLGQGATNEKLFF TGTGCCAGCAGCTTGGGACAGGGGGCAACTAATGAAAAACTGTTTTTT
TRBJ1-2 few . TRBV2 14 CASSEVSGGYGYTF TGTGCCAGCAGTGAAGTCTCCGGGGGGTATGGCTACACCTTC
TRBJ1-5 once . TRBV10-2 14 CASKNPGFNQPQHF TGCGCCAGCAAAAACCCAGGGTTCAATCAGCCCCAGCATTTT
TRBJ2-7 once . TRBV7-9 15 CASSSTPGTYYEQYF TGTGCCAGCAGCTCCACGCCGGGGACATACTACGAGCAGTACTTC
TRBJ2-7 . TRBD2 TRBV11-2 15 CASSARTSGGPEQYF TGTGCCAGCAGCGCCAGGACTAGCGGGGGACCCGAGCAGTACTTC
TRBJ2-7 . . TRBV19 15 CASSMDSPSSYEQYF TGTGCCAGTAGTATGGACAGTCCAAGCTCCTACGAGCAGTACTTC
TRBJ1-1 . TRBD1 TRBV19 14 CASTSVPGQGEAFF TGTGCCAGTACAAGCGTCCCGGGACAGGGTGAAGCTTTCTTT
TRBJ1-2 . TRBD1 TRBV6-5 13 CARRGRGRRGYTF TGTGCCAGAAGGGGGCGCGGTCGGCGTGGCTACACCTTC
TRBJ2-5 . TRBD2 TRBV19 18 CASSEDYSTSGKWQTQYF TGTGCCAGTAGCGAAGATTACTCGACTAGCGGGAAGTGGCAGACCCAGTACTTC
TRBJ2-5 . TRBD2 TRBV9 16 CASNRGSGGARETQYF TGTGCCAGCAACCGTGGGAGCGGGGGGGCCCGGGAGACCCAGTACTTC
TRBJ1-2 . TRBD1 TRBV2 14 CASSPRGRSYGYTF TGTGCCAGCAGTCCCAGGGGGCGCAGCTATGGCTACACCTTC
TRBJ1-5 once TRBD1 TRBV19 15 CASSAQGAGNQPQHF TGTGCCAGTAGTGCCCAGGGGGCGGGCAATCAGCCCCAGCATTTT
TRBJ2-7 . . TRBV5-6 14 CASSLGRITYEQYF TGTGCCAGCAGCTTGGGCAGGATAACCTACGAGCAGTACTTC
TRBJ2-1 . . TRBV10-3 11 CAISADNEQFF TGTGCCATCAGTGCGGACAATGAGCAGTTCTTC
TRBJ2-5 . TRBD2 TRBV9 16 CASSVAGGPPQETQYF TGTGCCAGCAGCGTAGCGGGGGGGCCACCCCAAGAGACCCAGTACTTC
TRBJ1-5 . TRBD1 TRBV10-2 14 CASSQQGRNQPQHF TGCGCCAGCAGTCAACAGGGGAGGAATCAGCCCCAGCATTTT
TRBJ2-3 . TRBD2 TRBV9 14 CASSVGGSTDTQYF TGTGCCAGCAGCGTGGGGGGGAGCACAGATACGCAGTATTTT
TRBJ1-6 once . TRBV19 15 CATKSGGRSNSPLHF TGTGCCACCAAAAGCGGGGGACGGTCCAATTCACCCCTCCACTTT
TRBJ2-7 . . TRBV10-3 14 CAISESGSRYEQYF TGTGCCATCAGTGAGTCAGGGAGTCGGTACGAGCAGTACTTC
TRBJ2-7 once TRBD2 TRBV4-2 17 CASSLLAAGGPSYEQYF TGTGCCAGCAGCCTTCTTGCGGCGGGAGGGCCCTCCTACGAGCAGTACTTC
TRBJ1-2 . . TRBV9 15 CASSVGRGYNYGYTF TGTGCCAGCAGCGTAGGGCGAGGGTATAACTATGGCTACACCTTC
TRBJ1-2 . TRBD1 TRBV27 15 CASSLSTRTGAGYTF TGTGCCAGCAGTTTATCGACCCGGACAGGGGCCGGCTACACCTTC
TRBJ1-1 . . TRBV6-1 14 CASSEYRVETEAFF TGTGCCAGCAGTGAATACAGGGTTGAAACTGAAGCTTTCTTT
TRBJ2-2 . TRBD1 TRBV7-3 16 CASSLDRAINTGELFF TGTGCCAGCAGTCTGGACAGGGCCATAAACACCGGGGAGCTGTTTTTT
TRBJ2-3 . . TRBV9 16 CASSVAIQASTDTQYF TGTGCCAGCAGCGTAGCTATACAGGCCAGCACAGATACGCAGTATTTT
TRBJ2-2 . TRBD2 TRBV28 13 CASSGGGTGELFF TGTGCCAGTTCGGGAGGGGGCACCGGGGAGCTGTTTTTT
TRBJ1-1 . TRBD1 TRBV25-1 14 CASRGDRVGTEAFF TGTGCCAGCAGGGGGGACAGGGTGGGCACTGAAGCTTTCTTT
TRBJ1-4 . TRBD1 TRBV25-1 17 CASGEGYRGLANEKLFF TGTGCCAGCGGAGAGGGTTACAGGGGTTTGGCTAATGAAAAACTGTTTTTT
TRBJ2-2 . . TRBV28 14 CASSGVPNTGELFF TGTGCCAGCAGCGGGGTCCCGAACACCGGGGAGCTGTTTTTT
TRBJ2-1 . TRBD2 TRBV7-3 16 CASSLLAGSLSGEQFF TGTGCCAGCAGCCTACTAGCGGGATCTTTATCGGGGGAGCAGTTCTTC
TRBJ1-1 . TRBD1 TRBV7-3 13 CASSPQGRTEAFF TGTGCCAGCAGCCCACAGGGGAGAACTGAAGCTTTCTTT
TRBJ1-3 . TRBD1 TRBV30 14 CAWSGTGELNTIYF TGTGCCTGGAGCGGGACAGGGGAACTAAACACCATATATTTT
TRBJ2-1 . TRBD2 TRBV7-9 15 CASRSSGSPYNEQFF TGTGCCAGCAGATCTAGCGGGTCCCCCTACAATGAGCAGTTCTTC
TRBJ2-3 . TRBD1 TRBV27 14 CASSDRGITDTQYF TGTGCCAGCAGTGACAGGGGGATCACAGATACGCAGTATTTT
TRBJ1-6 . TRBD1 TRBV28 15 CASSSPGTGDSPLHF TGTGCCAGCAGTTCCCCCGGGACAGGCGATTCACCCCTCCACTTT
TRBJ1-5 . . TRBV5-1 14 CASSLDGSNQPQHF TGCGCCAGCAGCTTGGACGGGAGCAATCAGCCCCAGCATTTT
TRBJ1-4 . TRBD1 TRBV28 16 CASRYIQGATNEKLFF TGTGCCAGCAGATACATTCAGGGGGCGACTAATGAAAAACTGTTTTTT
TRBJ1-2 . . TRBV6-1 15 CASSEGQGIQYGYTF TGTGCCAGCAGTGAGGGCCAGGGGATCCAGTATGGCTACACCTTC
TRBJ1-6 . TRBD1 TRBV6-2/TRBV6-3 15 CASSYGTGVSSPLHF TGTGCCAGCAGTTACGGAACAGGGGTCAGTTCACCCCTCCACTTT
TRBJ2-2 . . TRBV24-1 12 CATRQGPGELFF TGTGCCACCAGGCAGGGCCCCGGGGAGCTGTTTTTT
TRBJ2-1 . TRBD2 TRBV10-2 19 CASSRLQGLAGGSYNEQFF TGCGCCAGCAGCCGATTACAGGGACTAGCGGGAGGATCCTACAATGAGCAGTTCTTC
TRBJ2-2 . . TRBV27 20 CASSLSHPFGGARVTGELFF TGTGCCAGCAGTTTATCCCACCCCTTTGGGGGGGCGCGGGTCACCGGGGAGCTGTTTTTT
TRBJ1-3 . TRBD1 TRBV9 15 CASSVGQGSGNTIYF TGTGCCAGCAGCGTAGGACAGGGATCGGGAAACACCATATATTTT
TRBJ1-6 . . TRBV2 15 CASSEIRAYNSPLHF TGTGCCAGCAGTGAAATCAGGGCCTATAATTCACCCCTCCACTTT
TRBJ2-5 . . TRBV5-1 16 CASSRQQGRGEETQYF TGCGCCAGCAGCAGGCAACAGGGCCGGGGGGAAGAGACCCAGTACTTC
TRBJ2-7 . . TRBV5-1 14 CASSWGGPPYEQYF TGCGCCAGCAGCTGGGGCGGACCTCCCTACGAGCAGTACTTC
TRBJ2-2 . . TRBV7-6 15 CASSLGQVQTGELFF TGTGCCAGCAGCTTAGGGCAGGTGCAGACCGGGGAGCTGTTTTTT
TRBJ2-7 few TRBD2 TRBV7-2 14 CASTTSGRWNEQYF TGTGCCAGCACTACTAGCGGGAGATGGAACGAGCAGTACTTC